A single sample is the source of the 22 T cell receptor beta chains below, sequenced in a study of blood T cell repertoires in COVID-19. Assay: immunoSEQ multiplex PCR; the TCRdb copy retains only in-frame clones and omits some. The table has some 130,000 clones, around nine tenths seen once; the top ten hold around 10%. Sequenced material: peripheral blood. These TCRs come from a woman between 70 and 85 years old with COVID-19, enrolled during active disease.

The rearrangement joins TRBV28 to TRBJ1-3; maybe TRBD1 (6 bases). CDR3 length: 15 amino acids. Trimming pared 5 bases from V and 3 bases from J, leaving 14 bases between. Germline V gene data show CDR1 as MDHEN and CDR2 as SYDVKM. CDR3 in amino acids: CASSGYRAIGNTIYF. Here the CDR3 DNA reads TGTGCCAGCAGTGGGTACAGGGCTATTGGAAACACCATATATTTT.

This chain uses TRBV28 with TRBJ2-1; TRBD2 matches 10 bases. V lost 8 bases to trimming and J lost 0 bases; unmatched junction nucleotides: 1. The CDR3 runs to 14 residues. The germline gives CDR1 MDHEN, CDR2 SYDVKM. The CDR3 here is CASRTSGSYNEQFF. The CDR3 DNA is TGTGCCAGCCGGACTAGCGGCTCCTACAATGAGCAGTTCTTC. Filled out from reference TRBV28 and TRBJ2-1, the complete variable domain reads DVKVTQSSRYLVKRTGEKVFLECVQDMDHENMFWYRQDPGLGLRLIYFSYDVKMKEKGDIPEGYSVSREKKERFSLILESASTNQTSMYLCASRTSGSYNEQFFGPGTRLTVL.

The chain joins TRBV3-1 (or the pseudogene TRBV3-2) to TRBJ1-5, with D unresolved. The CDR3 consists of 13 residues. V was clipped by 3 bases and J by 5 bases, with 8 bases between them. CDR1 LGHDT and CDR2 YNNKEL come from the germline V gene (reference sequence). The CDR3 nucleotides read TGTGCCAGCAGCCACCAGTCCGATCAGCCCCAGCATTTT. Translation gives CASSHQSDQPQHF.

V and J are TRBV28 and TRBJ1-6, with a tentative D call TRBD1 (5 bases). From germline, CDR1 is MDHEN and CDR2 SYDVKM. V was trimmed by 1 base and J by 0 bases, leaving 16 bases between them. The CDR3 runs 19 residues. Here the CDR3 reads CASSLSGGRGSSYNSPLHF. CDR3 bases: TGTGCCAGCAGTTTATCCGGGGGACGGGGAAGCTCCTATAATTCACCCCTCCACTTT. The complete variable domain, with remaining parts taken from reference TRBV28 and TRBJ1-6, reads DVKVTQSSRYLVKRTGEKVFLECVQDMDHENMFWYRQDPGLGLRLIYFSYDVKMKEKGDIPEGYSVSREKKERFSLILESASTNQTSMYLCASSLSGGRGSSYNSPLHFGNGTRLTVT.

This chain joins TRBV5-1 and TRBJ1-3; D is uncertain. Germline CDR1 SGHRS, CDR2 YFSETQ. Trimming took off 2 bases at V and 2 bases at J, with 8 bases between the two ends. The CDR3 runs 14 residues. Here the CDR3 reads CASSFEGTGNTIYF. CDR3 sequence (DNA): TGCGCCAGCAGCTTTGAGGGAACTGGAAACACCATATATTTT.

The V and J genes are TRBV3-1 (or the pseudogene TRBV3-2) and TRBJ2-7; TRBD2 matches 11 bases. CDR3 size: 17 residues. CDR1 is LGHDT, CDR2 YNNKEL, per germline (reference sequence). V was pared by 4 bases and J by 0 bases, with 8 bases of the junction left unmatched. The CDR3 sequence: CASSRSSGGKSSYEQYF. In nucleotides, the CDR3 is TGTGCCAGCAGCCGATCTAGCGGGGGGAAAAGCTCCTACGAGCAGTACTTC.

CDR3: CASSPGGPADTQYF. The CDR3 nucleotides are TGCGCCAGCAGCCCGGGGGGGCCGGCAGATACGCAGTATTTT. This chain links TRBV5-1 with TRBJ2-3; TRBD2 matches at 8 bases. The CDR3 is 14 amino acids. V was clipped by 4 bases and J by 4 bases; unmatched bases: 5. CDR1 is SGHRS, CDR2 YFSETQ, per germline.

V usage is TRBV11-2 and J usage is TRBJ1-1; 7 bases fit TRBD1. CDR1 and CDR2 (germline): SGHAT, FQNNGV. The CDR3 runs to 13 residues. Trimming cost V 4 bases and J 10 bases; bases outside gene matches: 9. CDR3: CASSSGQLYGAFF. The DNA of the CDR3 is TGTGCCAGCAGCTCGGGACAGTTATACGGAGCTTTCTTT.

The chain combines TRBV28 with TRBJ2-7; 7 positions match TRBD2. The CDR3 consists of 14 residues. V dropped 0 bases and J dropped 7; count of bases not matched to a gene: 6. Germline CDR1 and CDR2: MDHEN and SYDVKM. CDR3: CASSLWGTTGEQYF. DNA of the CDR3: TGTGCCAGCAGTTTATGGGGGACTACGGGAGAGCAGTACTTC.

V gene TRBV4-2 combines with J gene TRBJ2-4, with D possibly matching TRBD2 (6 bases). The germline V gene encodes CDR1 LGHNA and CDR2 YNFKEQ. The CDR3 runs to 14 residues. Trimming took 3 bases from V and 5 from J, leaving 11 bases between them. The chain's CDR3 is CASSQGRRENIQYF. The CDR3 DNA sequence: TGTGCCAGCAGCCAGGGGAGGAGGGAAAACATTCAGTACTTC.

CDR3 sequence (DNA): TGTGCCAGTAGTGTGATAGCGGGGAGCACAGATACGCAGTATTTT. Its translation is CASSVIAGSTDTQYF. The chain joins TRBV19 to TRBJ2-3; the match to TRBD2 covers 8 bases. V shed 5 bases, J shed 0 bases, and the junction held 4 bases outside the gene matches. Germline-derived CDR1 and CDR2 are LNHDA and SQIVND (reference sequence). The CDR3 runs to 15 residues.

The rearrangement joins TRBV18 to TRBJ1-2; the D gene is possibly TRBD1 (6 bases). The ends were cut back, 3 bases at V and 3 bases at J, with 14 bases in the middle. The CDR3 is 15 residues long. From germline, CDR1 is KGHSH and CDR2 LQKENI. The CDR3 is CASSPTGGGDYGYTF. CDR3 coding DNA: TGTGCCAGCTCACCGACGGGAGGGGGAGACTATGGCTACACCTTC.

J is TRBJ2-7 and V is TRBV27; TRBD2 aligns across 8 bases. V lost 5 bases, J lost 1 base, and 10 bases stayed unmatched. Germline V gene lookup returns CDR1 MNHEY and CDR2 SMNVEV (reference sequence). This CDR3 spans 16 amino acids. CDR3 sequence reads: CASSPYFGGASYEQYF. CDR3 DNA sequence: TGTGCCAGCAGTCCCTATTTCGGGGGGGCATCCTACGAGCAGTACTTC.

V is TRBV28 and J is TRBJ1-6; 8 nucleotides align to TRBD1. The germline V gene has CDR1 MDHEN and CDR2 SYDVKM. CDR3 length equals 15 residues. The ends lost 3 bases at V and 8 bases at J; junction bases unmatched: 6. CDR3 protein: CASSFRDRPYSPLHF. CDR3 in DNA: TGTGCCAGCAGTTTCCGGGACAGGCCCTATTCACCCCTCCACTTT.

This clone was observed once. This chain joins TRBV5-1 and TRBJ1-4; 7 positions match TRBD1. With V trimmed by 4 bases and J by 6 bases, 3 bases remained unmatched. Germline-derived CDR1 and CDR2 are SGHRS and YFSETQ. This CDR3 has 13 amino acids. The CDR3 bases are TGCGCCAGCAGCCGGACAGGAGATGAAAAACTGTTTTTT. It specifies CASSRTGDEKLFF.

The chain couples TRBV9 to TRBJ2-7, with 10 bases identical to TRBD1. Germline V lookup: CDR1 SGDLS, CDR2 YYNGEE. The V and J ends lost 7 bases and 5 bases, in that order; junction bases with no gene match: 3. The CDR3 covers 12 residues. CDR3 coding DNA: TGTGCCAGCGGACAGGGGGGTGACGAGCAGTACTTC. This gives the protein CASGQGGDEQYF.

The genes are TRBV7-3 and TRBJ2-3; D is perhaps TRBD2 (5 bases). The CDR3 length is 15 residues. CDR1 SGHTA and CDR2 FQGTGA come from the germline V gene. Trimming pared 2 bases from V and 0 bases from J, leaving 9 bases between. This CDR3 reads CASSLSGRSTDTQYF. Here the CDR3 DNA reads TGTGCCAGCAGCTTATCGGGGAGAAGCACAGATACGCAGTATTTT.

CDR3: CAISRQGRRTSGANVLTF. CDR3 in DNA: TGTGCCATCAGTAGACAGGGGCGGAGAACCTCTGGGGCCAACGTCCTGACTTTC. The chain couples TRBV10-3 to TRBJ2-6; 8 bases fit TRBD1. V trimming: 5 bases; J trimming: 0 bases; junction bases outside the gene matches: 9. Germline V gene sequence: CDR1 ENHRY, CDR2 SYGVKD. The CDR3 consists of 18 residues.

This clone showed up just once. The V call is TRBV7-9, the J call TRBJ2-5; 8 positions match TRBD2. Germline values: CDR1 SEHNR, CDR2 FQNEAQ (reference sequence). This CDR3 is built from 16 residues. J gave up 3 bases and V 5 bases, and 11 bases lay outside the gene matches. This chain's CDR3 is CASSPIRGLGKETQYF. CDR3 nucleotides: TGTGCCAGCAGCCCAATCCGGGGACTAGGGAAAGAGACCCAGTACTTC.

This chain joins TRBV28 and TRBJ1-6; a weak D match, TRBD1 (5 bases). Germline V CDR1 and CDR2: MDHEN, SYDVKM. The CDR3 extends over 13 amino acids. Trimming cost V 4 bases and J 9 bases, with 10 bases left between them. CDR3 loop: CASSSQGGSPLHF. CDR3 bases: TGTGCCAGCAGTTCGCAGGGTGGTTCACCCCTCCACTTT.

This clone has only a few counts. This chain connects TRBV2 to TRBJ2-7; 7 positions agree with TRBD2. The CDR3 extends over 10 amino acids. The germline CDR1 and CDR2 sequences are SNHLY and FYNNEI. V lost 5 bases to trimming and J lost 10 bases; unmatched junction nucleotides: 2. In DNA form, the CDR3 reads TGTGCCAGCAGTTGGGAGGGCCAGTACTTC. The encoded protein is CASSWEGQYF.

A single count supports this clone. This chain connects TRBV30 to TRBJ1-1; no definite D call. The germline gives CDR1 GTSNPN, CDR2 SVGIG (reference sequence). V lost 0 bases and J lost 3, with 11 bases in between. The CDR3 is 14 residues long. The CDR3 bases are TGTGCCTGGAGTGTTACATTATCCGACACTGAAGCTTTCTTT. Amino acids: CAWSVTLSDTEAFF.